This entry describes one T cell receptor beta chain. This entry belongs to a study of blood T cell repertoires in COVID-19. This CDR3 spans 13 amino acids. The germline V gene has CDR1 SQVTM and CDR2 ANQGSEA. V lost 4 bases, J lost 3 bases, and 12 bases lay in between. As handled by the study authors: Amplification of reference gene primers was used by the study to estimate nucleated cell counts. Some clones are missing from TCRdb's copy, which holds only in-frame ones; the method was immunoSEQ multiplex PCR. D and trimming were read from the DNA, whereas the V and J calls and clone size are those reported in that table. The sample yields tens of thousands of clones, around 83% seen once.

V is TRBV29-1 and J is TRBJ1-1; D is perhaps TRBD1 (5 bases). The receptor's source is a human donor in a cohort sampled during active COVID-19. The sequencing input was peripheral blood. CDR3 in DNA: TGCAGCGTTGCTCAGGGCCTACACACTGAAGCTTTCTTT. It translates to CSVAQGLHTEAFF.